A single sample is the source of the 2 T cell receptor beta chains below, sequenced in a study of PD-L1 blockade in urothelial cancer. The data were produced by immunoSEQ multiplex PCR, yet TCRdb's version contains in-frame clones alone and is incomplete. The table lists under 130,000 clones, around 82% of them singletons. The sample was PBMCs, taken around atezolizumab (anti-PD-L1) treatment. Every receptor here comes from a man aged 45-65 years with urothelial cancer.

This clone was picked up a small number of times. The chain's CDR3 is CASSVGASGYQETQYF. The CDR3 nucleotides read TGTGCCAGCAGCGTAGGGGCTAGCGGGTACCAAGAGACCCAGTACTTC. This chain joins TRBV9 and TRBJ2-5, with 8 positions matching TRBD2. With V trimmed by 0 bases and J by 0 bases, 4 bases remained unmatched. The germline gives CDR1 SGDLS, CDR2 YYNGEE. CDR3 length: 16 amino acids.

The rearrangement joins TRBV27 to TRBJ1-3, with a weak D call TRBD1 (6 bases). CDR1 is MNHEY, CDR2 SMNVEV, per germline (reference sequence). The CDR3 is 15 amino acids. Trimming stripped 5 bases from V and 0 bases from J, with 11 bases between. CDR3 bases: TGTGCCAGCAGTCTCACAGGGAGCTCTGGAAACACCATATATTTT. Its protein is CASSLTGSSGNTIYF.